This T cell receptor (beta chain) was sequenced for a study of cytomegalovirus exposure and HLA in healthy donors. The sample holds a few counts of this clone. Its target is unknown. PCR employed 60 Vbeta and 13 Jbeta primers. Assay: immunoSEQ multiplex PCR; the TCRdb copy retains only in-frame clones and omits some. This sample yields 85,000 to 95,000 clones, of which 7.5% to 8.5% are seen a single time; 2.3% belongs to the top ten. V lost 1 base and J lost 7, with 19 bases in between. Per the germline V gene, CDR1 is SNHLY and CDR2 is FYNNEI. The CDR3 is 16 residues long. Findings and caveats of the study: CMV serostatus alone was available as immune exposure information.

Sequenced sample: PBMCs. The sequence was collected from a man aged 50-60 years in good health and CMV-seronegative. This sequence joins TRBV2 and TRBJ2-5, with D possibly being TRBD2 (5 bases). The CDR3 loop is CASSEGKGSGLATQYF. CDR3 nucleotide sequence: TGTGCCAGCAGTGAAGGCAAAGGATCGGGGTTGGCGACCCAGTACTTC. Full variable domain (missing parts from reference TRBV2 and TRBJ2-5): EPEVTQTPSHQVTQMGQEVILRCVPISNHLYFYWYRQILGQKVEFLVSFYNNEISEKSEIFDDQFSVERPDGSNFTLKIRSTKLEDSAMYFCASSEGKGSGLATQYFGPGTRLLVL.